The source of this T cell receptor beta chain is a study of cytomegalovirus exposure and HLA in healthy donors. Study information: The same platform used for the approximately 670 first-cohort repertoires was also used for the 100 to 150 validation repertoires, as a later analysis reported.

With respect to this clone: Its antigen remains unknown.

Only in-frame clones appear in the TCRdb table, and some are missing; sequencing was by immunoSEQ multiplex PCR. Seen here are 120,000 to 150,000 clones, approximately 90% observed once, and the top ten hold about 0.7%. Findings of the study overall: Diagnosis of cytomegalovirus status made by the classifier reportedly showed high specificity and sensitivity.

The germline V gene has CDR1 SNHLY and CDR2 FYNNEI. This CDR3 is built from 13 residues. V trimming: 6 bases; J trimming: 4 bases; junction bases outside the gene matches: 3. It was the approximately 130-subject validation cohort, separate from the roughly 700-subject first cohort, to which the donors belonged. The chain joins TRBV2 to TRBJ1-3; 7 positions agree with TRBD1. The TCR sequence derives from a man younger than 35 in good health and CMV-seronegative. The specimen was PBMCs. The CDR3 nucleotides are TGTGCCAGCAGAGGACAGGCGGGAAACACCATATATTTT. This translates into CASRGQAGNTIYF.